This T cell receptor (beta chain) was obtained from a study of CD8 T cells in ankylosing spondylitis. Study-level points and caveats: Reportedly, significant enrichment of disease-linked clones occurred in matched ankylosing spondylitis synovial fluid. As for the disease-linked clones, they showed a CD8+ phenotype and occurred at relatively low frequencies in peripheral blood. Prior literature has documented some motif variants in synovial fluid and blood from reactive arthritis.

Quantitative 5'-RACE with molecular barcodes was used to make the TCR beta libraries. A single record per CDR3 protein comes from TCRdb applying MiXCR to the 5' RACE reads. The table lists about 340,000 distinct CDR3 sequences, more than 20% of them singletons, with 10% to 15% in the top ten. CDR1 SGDLS and CDR2 YYNGEE come from the germline V gene. Trimming took off 0 bases at V and 0 bases at J, with 9 bases between the two ends. This CDR3 contains 15 residues. This clonotype was recorded a few times. What it recognizes is unknown. The clonotype originates from a male donor with ankylosing spondylitis or in good health (not recorded which). Source material: blood, either unsorted or a sorted T cell fraction (not recorded which). This chain links TRBV9 with TRBJ1-2; D is ambiguous. The CDR3 DNA reads as TGTGCCAGCAGCGTAGCCCCTACAGCTAACTATGGCTACACCTTC. Translated: CASSVAPTANYGYTF.